This T cell receptor (beta chain) stems from a study of blood T cells in healthy people across ages. As for this clonotype: The germline gene is not matched at one end of the junction; a read error may be the cause.

Together with a sample-barcoded 5' primer, a J-beta primer mix was included in a second PCR lasting about 7 to 12 cycles. TCRdb re-analysed the 5' RACE reads in MiXCR, keeping a single row per CDR3 protein. The table shows about 680,000 distinct CDR3 sequences, with more than 40% occurring only once. CDR1 is SQVTM and CDR2 is ANQGSEA in the germline V gene. The CDR3 has 16 residues. This clonotype was obtained from an older woman in good health. The material sequenced was blood. The rearrangement links TRBV29-1 to TRBJ2-7; 8 bases align to TRBD1. CDR3 coding DNA: TGCAGCGCTGAAGCATCAACGCAGGGGGCAAGATACGAGCAGTACTTC. It encodes CSAEASTQGARYEQYF.